Each of the 32 T cell receptor beta chains below was sequenced from the same sample in a study of T cell responses to AZD1222 COVID-19 vaccine. The repertoire was sequenced with immunoSEQ multiplex PCR; TCRdb's copy has only in-frame clones and lacks some. The table records approximately 120,000 clones, roughly 90% of them present only once. The input for sequencing was peripheral blood, taken 28 days after the second AZD1222 dose. Receptors were obtained from an adult who received the AZD1222 COVID-19 vaccine.

This clone came up once. V and J are TRBV6-5 and TRBJ2-1, with a weak D call TRBD2 (6 bases). The CDR3 loop spans 14 amino acids. Germline assignment: CDR1 MNHEY and CDR2 SVGAGI. V dropped 7 bases and J dropped 8 bases, with 18 bases sitting between them. CDR3 region: CASTSGLVGHEQFF. DNA for the CDR3: TGTGCCAGCACCTCGGGACTGGTGGGCCATGAGCAGTTCTTC.

The gene calls are TRBV5-1 and TRBJ1-1; D ambiguous. V was clipped by 2 bases and J by 1 base, with 6 bases between them. Germline CDR1 SGHRS, CDR2 YFSETQ. The CDR3 is made up of 13 amino acids. The CDR3 loop reads CASSFRGNTEAFF. CDR3 nucleotide sequence: TGCGCCAGCAGCTTCAGAGGGAACACTGAAGCTTTCTTT. Combining the CDR3 with reference TRBV5-1 and TRBJ1-1 gives the whole variable domain KAGVTQTPRYLIKTRGQQVTLSCSPISGHRSVSWYQQTPGQGLQFLFEYFSETQRNKGNFPGRFSGRQFSNSRSEMNVSTLELGDSALYLCASSFRGNTEAFFGQGTRLTVV.

The gene calls are TRBV4-2 and TRBJ1-3; TRBD1 might be the D (6 bases). The CDR3 runs 15 residues. The germline CDR1 and CDR2 sequences are LGHNA and YNFKEQ. Trimming removed 0 bases at V and 4 bases at J, with 10 bases between. In DNA, the CDR3 is TGTGCCAGCAGCCAAGATAGAGGGGGGGGAAACACCATATATTTT. Translated: CASSQDRGGGNTIYF.

Notes on this clone: This specimen includes other DNA sequences encoding the same CDR3. The gene calls are TRBV12-3 or TRBV12-4 and TRBJ1-2; D not resolved. V was pared by 3 bases and J by 4 bases, with 6 bases between. This CDR3 is built from 12 residues. The CDR3 is CASSFEGYGYTF. The CDR3 DNA reads TGTGCCAGCAGTTTTGAGGGCTATGGCTACACCTTC.

The CDR3 reads CASGTSIQGELFF. For the CDR3, the DNA is TGTGCCAGTGGGACTAGCATACAGGGGGAGCTGTTTTTT. The chain recombines TRBV28 with TRBJ2-2, with 9 bases lining up with TRBD2. V was pared by 9 bases and J by 8 bases, with 7 bases of the junction left unmatched. The CDR3 sequence is 13 residues long. The germline gives CDR1 MDHEN, CDR2 SYDVKM.

The rearrangement uses TRBV15 and TRBJ1-4, with TRBD1 as a possible D gene (5 bases). V was cut by 0 bases and J by 8 bases, with 13 bases left in between. Germline V CDR1 and CDR2: LNHNV, YYDKDF (reference sequence). The CDR3 has 15 amino acids. The CDR3, as DNA: TGTGCCACCAGCAGAGATGAAGGGGTGGCGGAAAAACTGTTTTTT. Its translation: CATSRDEGVAEKLFF. The whole variable domain, filled in from reference TRBV15 and TRBJ1-4, reads DAMVIQNPRYQVTQFGKPVTLSCSQTLNHNVMYWYQQKSSQAPKLLFHYYDKDFNNEADTPDNFQSRRPNTSFCFLDIRSPGLGDTAMYLCATSRDEGVAEKLFFGSGTQLSVL.

This chain uses TRBV29-1 with TRBJ2-7; D gene ambiguous. Deletions cut 8 bases from V and 0 bases from J, with 14 bases between. The CDR3 extends over 13 amino acids. Germline V CDR1 and CDR2: SQVTM, ANQGSEA. The CDR3 DNA reads as TGCAGCCCCCCTAAAGAAAACTCCTACGAGCAGTACTTC. Amino acid sequence: CSPPKENSYEQYF.

This clone was recorded only once. This chain's CDR3 is CAISDQQGYNEQFF. CDR3 in DNA: TGTGCCATCAGTGACCAACAGGGGTACAATGAGCAGTTCTTC. The rearrangement uses TRBV10-3 and TRBJ2-1; TRBD1 matches at 7 bases. V dropped 3 bases and J dropped 4; count of bases not matched to a gene: 3. Germline CDR1 ENHRY, CDR2 SYGVKD. The CDR3 covers 14 residues.

This chain connects TRBV24-1 to TRBJ2-1, with TRBD1 as a possible D gene (6 bases). The V end was cut by 2 bases, the J end by 5 bases, with 15 bases between. The CDR3 runs to 16 residues. Germline V lookup: CDR1 KGHDR, CDR2 SFDVKD. In DNA form, the CDR3 reads TGTGCCACCAGTGATTCGTGGACAGCCTTTAACAATGAGCAGTTCTTC. This sequence encodes CATSDSWTAFNNEQFF.

This chain uses TRBV9 with TRBJ1-2; 7 bases are a match to TRBD1. CDR1 is SGDLS, CDR2 YYNGEE, per germline. V dropped 6 bases and J dropped 4; count of bases not matched to a gene: 12. The CDR3 is 15 amino acids. The CDR3 nucleotides read TGTGCCAGCACCCTAGGGGGCAACTTTGGCTATGGCTACACCTTC. This sequence encodes CASTLGGNFGYGYTF.

This rearrangement joins TRBV5-1 to TRBJ1-1; D unclear. V lost 4 bases and J 5 bases, leaving 12 bases between the germline ends. This CDR3 comprises 13 residues. CDR1 and CDR2 (germline): SGHRS, YFSETQ. CDR3 DNA sequence: TGCGCCAGCAGCCCGGATAGAGGAACTGAAGCTTTCTTT. Its translation: CASSPDRGTEAFF.

Concerning this clone itself: One end of the junction varies from germline; a read error may be responsible. V is TRBV6-2 or TRBV6-3 and J is TRBJ1-5, with unresolved D. The CDR3 length is 13 residues. The germline V gene encodes CDR1 MNHEY and CDR2 SVGEGT. The CDR3: CASSADHNRPQHF. The CDR3 coding sequence is TGTGCCAGCAGTGCGGACCATAATCGGCCCCAGCATTTT.

The chain uses TRBV6-5 and TRBJ1-1; a possible D gene is TRBD1 (6 bases). V lost 6 bases, J lost 2 bases, and 16 bases lay in between. Germline loops: CDR1 MNHEY, CDR2 SVGAGI. The CDR3 runs 15 residues. The CDR3 sequence: CASSPLYRVNTEAFF. The CDR3 nucleotides are TGTGCCAGCAGCCCCTTATACAGGGTAAACACTGAAGCTTTCTTT.

This chain connects TRBV30 to TRBJ1-6; 8 bases are a match to TRBD1. CDR1 and CDR2 (germline): GTSNPN, SVGIG (reference sequence). This CDR3 comprises 15 residues. Unmatched junction bases numbered 4, after V lost 0 bases and J lost 6 bases. CDR3 protein: CAWSVRTGFNSPLHF. CDR3 sequence (DNA): TGTGCCTGGAGTGTAAGGACAGGGTTTAATTCACCCCTCCACTTT.

The chain uses TRBV5-4 and TRBJ2-7; D uncertain. CDR1 is SGHNT, CDR2 YYREEE, per germline (reference sequence). This CDR3 comprises 12 residues. V lost 0 bases to trimming and J lost 2 bases, with 3 bases between them. CDR3 in amino acids: CASSLEAYEQYF. The CDR3 DNA sequence: TGTGCCAGCAGCTTGGAGGCCTACGAGCAGTACTTC.

This sequence joins TRBV18 and TRBJ2-4; D is undetermined. This CDR3 is built from 12 residues. The V end was cut by 3 bases, the J end by 7 bases, with 7 bases between. The germline V gene has CDR1 KGHSH and CDR2 LQKENI. The CDR3 loop reads CASSPEGNIQYF. As DNA, the CDR3 is TGTGCCAGCTCACCGGAAGGTAACATTCAGTACTTC.

The chain employs TRBV4-3 and TRBJ1-1, with D hard to call. The CDR3 is 14 residues long. V was pared by 1 base and J by 3 bases, with 9 bases between. Per the germline V gene, CDR1 is LGHNA and CDR2 is YSLEER. The CDR3 nucleotides are TGCGCCAGCAGCCAAGTGGCCGGGGACACTGAAGCTTTCTTT. It is translated as CASSQVAGDTEAFF.

V and J are TRBV15 and TRBJ1-5, with D uncertain. Between the trimmed V and J ends, which lost 1 base and 11 bases, there was a span of 15 bases. The CDR3 is made up of 14 amino acids. CDR1 is LNHNV, CDR2 YYDKDF, per germline (reference sequence). The CDR3 coding sequence is TGTGCCACCAGCAGAGTAGTGGGTTGGGGAGCCCAGCATTTT. Its protein product is CATSRVVGWGAQHF. Full variable domain (missing parts from reference TRBV15 and TRBJ1-5): DAMVIQNPRYQVTQFGKPVTLSCSQTLNHNVMYWYQQKSSQAPKLLFHYYDKDFNNEADTPDNFQSRRPNTSFCFLDIRSPGLGDTAMYLCATSRVVGWGAQHFGDGTRLSIL.

This clone came up a few times. V gene TRBV6-5 combines with J gene TRBJ2-2; D uncertain. The CDR3 consists of 14 residues. Trimming removed 2 bases from V and 6 bases from J, with 10 bases in between. The germline V gene encodes CDR1 MNHEY and CDR2 SVGAGI. The CDR3 bases are TGTGCCAGCAGTTACGATTCGAGGTCCGGGGAGCTGTTTTTT. Translation: CASSYDSRSGELFF.

This chain uses TRBV9 with TRBJ2-1, with TRBD1 identical over 10 bases. Germline assignment: CDR1 SGDLS and CDR2 YYNGEE. With V trimmed by 2 bases and J by 4 bases, 3 bases remained unmatched. CDR3 length: 15 amino acids. CDR3 bases: TGTGCCAGCAGCGTGACAGGGGGCGAATACAATGAGCAGTTCTTC. Translation: CASSVTGGEYNEQFF.

The V call is TRBV27, the J call TRBJ2-7; 9 bases are a match to TRBD2. This CDR3 comprises 15 residues. Trimming at V came to 5 bases and at J to 3 bases, leaving 8 bases not matched to a gene. Looked up from germline, CDR1 is MNHEY and CDR2 is SMNVEV (reference sequence). Written as DNA, the CDR3 is TGTGCCAGCAGTATGGGGCGGGAGGGCCTCTACGAGCAGTACTTC. It encodes CASSMGREGLYEQYF.

The CDR3, as DNA: TGTGCCAGCAGCCCGAGATGGGGGGCAACGGGGGCTGAAGCTTTCTTT. Its protein is CASSPRWGATGAEAFF. The chain combines TRBV7-2 with TRBJ1-1, with D possibly matching TRBD1 (6 bases). Germline CDR1 SGHTA, CDR2 FQGNSA. The CDR3 covers 16 residues. V lost 5 bases, J lost 6 bases, and 22 bases lay in between. The variable domain in full, completed from reference TRBV7-2 and TRBJ1-1, reads GAGVSQSPSNKVTEKGKDVELRCDPISGHTALYWYRQSLGQGLEFLIYFQGNSAPDKSGLPSDRFSAERTGGSVSTLTIQRTQQEDSAVYLCASSPRWGATGAEAFFGQGTRLTVV.

The chain recombines TRBV11-3 with TRBJ2-7, with D hard to call. The CDR3 covers 14 residues. Germline CDR1 is SGHNT and CDR2 is YENEEA. V was shortened by 5 bases and J by 2 bases, with 13 bases between the two germline ends. CDR3 nucleotide sequence: TGTGCCAGCAGCGTACATACAGAGACCTACGAGCAGTACTTC. Amino acids: CASSVHTETYEQYF.

The chain recombines TRBV25-1 with TRBJ1-2, with D hard to call. Trimming cost V 4 bases and J 2 bases, with 8 bases left between them. The germline V gene has CDR1 MGHDK and CDR2 SYGVNS. This CDR3 has 13 residues. CDR3 DNA: TGTGCCAGCAGTGTTCGGCAGAACTATGGCTACACCTTC. Its protein product is CASSVRQNYGYTF.

The chain carries TRBV5-1 and TRBJ1-1, with 7 bases that match TRBD1. CDR3 length: 15 residues. CDR1 SGHRS and CDR2 YFSETQ come from the germline V gene. With 0 bases clipped from V and 1 base from J, the junction kept 3 bases outside the gene matches. This CDR3 is CASSLAGTANTEAFF. CDR3 sequence (DNA): TGCGCCAGCAGCTTGGCCGGGACAGCGAACACTGAAGCTTTCTTT.

The gene calls are TRBV13 and TRBJ2-7; TRBD1 aligns across 8 bases. CDR1 PRHDT and CDR2 FYEKMQ come from the germline V gene (reference sequence). Germline trimming cut 4 bases from V and 4 bases from J; bases unmatched to any gene: 6. The CDR3 covers 14 residues. DNA of the CDR3: TGTGCCAGCAGCTCTAACAGGGGGAGGTACGAGCAGTACTTC. Amino acid sequence: CASSSNRGRYEQYF.

The CDR3: CASSRRAGGPRNEQFF. DNA of the CDR3: TGTGCCAGCAGTCGGCGGGCGGGGGGGCCTAGGAATGAGCAGTTCTTC. V gene TRBV7-2 combines with J gene TRBJ2-1; 9 positions agree with TRBD2. Trimming removed 6 bases from V and 7 bases from J; junction bases left unmatched: 13. The CDR3 totals 16 residues. The V gene's germline CDR1 is SGHTA and CDR2 FQGNSA.

The V gene is TRBV24-1, the J gene TRBJ1-5, with unresolved D. Germline CDR1 is KGHDR and CDR2 is SFDVKD. V was trimmed by 7 bases and J by 9 bases, leaving 15 bases between them. The CDR3 contains 13 residues. The CDR3 nucleotides are TGTGCCACCAGGGAGTCCTCGTCGGGGCCCCAGCATTTT. Amino acids: CATRESSSGPQHF.

The chain is built from TRBV7-2 and TRBJ2-2; 10 nucleotides match TRBD2. The germline CDR1 and CDR2 sequences are SGHTA and FQGNSA. With 5 bases clipped from V and 3 bases from J, the junction kept 3 bases outside the gene matches. This CDR3 is built from 15 residues. CDR3 region: CASSVLAGYTGELFF. For the CDR3, the DNA is TGTGCCAGCAGCGTACTAGCGGGATACACCGGGGAGCTGTTTTTT. The variable domain in full, with the rest retrieved from reference TRBV7-2 and TRBJ2-2, is GAGVSQSPSNKVTEKGKDVELRCDPISGHTALYWYRQSLGQGLEFLIYFQGNSAPDKSGLPSDRFSAERTGGSVSTLTIQRTQQEDSAVYLCASSVLAGYTGELFFGEGSRLTVL.

V and J are TRBV5-4 and TRBJ1-6; TRBD1 agrees at 7 bases. Looked up from germline, CDR1 is SGHNT and CDR2 is YYREEE (reference sequence). Losses at the gene ends were 3 bases for V and 5 bases for J; bases not matched to a gene: 5. This CDR3 is 15 amino acids long. CDR3 region: CASSYDRVNNSPLHF. The CDR3 region has the DNA TGTGCCAGCAGCTACGACAGGGTAAATAATTCACCCCTCCACTTT.

This chain links TRBV9 with TRBJ2-3, with TRBD1 identical over 7 bases. V dropped 4 bases and J dropped 2; count of bases not matched to a gene: 7. This CDR3 comprises 15 residues. Germline V gene data show CDR1 as SGDLS and CDR2 as YYNGEE. CDR3 DNA sequence: TGTGCCAGCAGCAACTCGGGACAGCACACAGATACGCAGTATTTT. Encoded protein: CASSNSGQHTDTQYF.

A remark on this clone: In the same sample, other DNA sequences code for this CDR3. This sequence joins TRBV2 and TRBJ1-1, with D possibly TRBD1 on 6 matching bases. The germline V gene has CDR1 SNHLY and CDR2 FYNNEI. Trimming stripped 6 bases from V and 1 base from J, with 9 bases between. The CDR3 is 13 residues long. Here the CDR3 reads CASSKGGNTEAFF. The CDR3 region has the DNA TGTGCCAGCAGCAAGGGGGGGAACACTGAAGCTTTCTTT.